The entry below describes one TCR beta chain. The antigen is not known. CDR1 is MNHNS and CDR2 is SASEGT in the germline V gene. This CDR3 has 13 amino acids. Between the trimmed V and J ends, which lost 1 base and 5 bases, there was a span of 6 bases. This sample was included in a study of a mutant IDH1 vaccine in newly diagnosed glioma. The study, taken as a whole, reports: Vaccine-induced immune responses were detected in about 93% of patients.

Time point described: baseline, week 1 (first vaccination visit). Treatment defined: pre-vaccination baseline after standard-of-care therapy. Libraries were prepared by immunoSEQ multiplex PCR; TCRdb keeps only in-frame clonotypes and omits some of them. Found here are about 70,000 clones, around 83% of them singletons; the top ten hold roughly 4.4%. This chain joins TRBV6-1 and TRBJ1-5; D unclear. This sample comprised peripheral blood mononuclear cells (PBMCs), obtained from a glioma patient treated with radiotherapy, temozolomide or both. The receptor comes from a woman aged 18-30 years with glioma. Some clones in this sample may be carry-over from other donors' samples. This chain's CDR3 is CASSEVGYQPQHF. In DNA form, the CDR3 reads TGTGCCAGCAGTGAAGTCGGCTATCAGCCCCAGCATTTT.